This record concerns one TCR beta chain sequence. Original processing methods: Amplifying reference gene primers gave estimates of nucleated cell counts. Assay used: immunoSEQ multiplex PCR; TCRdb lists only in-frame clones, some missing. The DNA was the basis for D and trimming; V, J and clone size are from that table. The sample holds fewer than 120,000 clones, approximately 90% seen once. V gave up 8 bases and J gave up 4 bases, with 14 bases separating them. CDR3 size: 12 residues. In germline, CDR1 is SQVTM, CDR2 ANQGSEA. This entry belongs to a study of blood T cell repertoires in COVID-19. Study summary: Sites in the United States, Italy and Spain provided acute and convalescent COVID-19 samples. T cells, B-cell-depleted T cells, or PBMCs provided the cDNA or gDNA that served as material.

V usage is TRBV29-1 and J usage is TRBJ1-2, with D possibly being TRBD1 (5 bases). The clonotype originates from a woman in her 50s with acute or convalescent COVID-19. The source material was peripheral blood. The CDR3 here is CSPARGCYGYTF. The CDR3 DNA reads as TGCAGCCCCGCTAGGGGTTGCTATGGCTACACCTTC.